Many counts were recorded for the clone carrying this T cell receptor beta chain. Its matching antigen is unknown. This entry belongs to a study of response to subunit inactivated influenza vaccine. Overall study findings and caveats: Every seasonal influenza vaccination brings in few new T cells, the authors suggested.

Using its own MiXCR run on the RT-PCR reads, TCRdb lists one record per CDR3 protein. The sample includes about 300,000 distinct CDR3 sequences, about 20% seen only once; the top ten take about a tenth. The TCR originated in a man aged 50 to 75 who received an inactivated influenza vaccine. Sequenced material: PBMCs from blood, taken about 20 months after vaccination.

This CDR3 is CASSLRQGWEKLFF. Here the CDR3 DNA reads TGTGCCAGCTCACTACGTCAGGGCTGGGAAAAACTGTTTTTT. The chain links TRBV18 to TRBJ1-4; D might be TRBD1 (5 bases). The CDR3 consists of 14 residues. Trimming removed 4 bases at V and 8 bases at J, with 14 bases between. CDR1 is KGHSH and CDR2 is LQKENI in the germline V gene. The whole variable domain, remainder taken from reference TRBV18 and TRBJ1-4, is NAGVMQNPRHLVRRRGQEARLRCSPMKGHSHVYWYRQLPEEGLKFMVYLQKENIIDESGMPKERFSAEFPKEGPSILRIQQVVRGDSAAYFCASSLRQGWEKLFFGSGTQLSVL.